This entry lists 27 T cell receptor beta chains sequenced from one sample in a study of blood T cell repertoires in COVID-19. Generated by immunoSEQ multiplex PCR, the TCRdb table keeps only in-frame clones and is missing some. The sample lists about 160,000 clones, roughly 84% occurring once. The sample taken for sequencing was peripheral blood. These receptors came from a middle-aged man with active or convalescent COVID-19.

The chain is built from TRBV28 and TRBJ2-7, with TRBD2 identical over 13 bases. This CDR3 region has 17 residues. V trimming: 4 bases; J trimming: 5 bases; junction bases outside the gene matches: 11. The germline V gene has CDR1 MDHEN and CDR2 SYDVKM. This CDR3 reads CASSSWKGLAGDDEQYF. The DNA of the CDR3 is TGTGCCAGCAGTTCTTGGAAAGGACTAGCGGGAGACGACGAGCAGTACTTC.

Only a few counts were recorded for this clone. The chain employs TRBV10-3 and TRBJ2-7, with 10 bases lining up with TRBD2. The CDR3 length is 15 residues. V lost 2 bases and J lost 4; bases outside the gene matches: 5. The germline V gene encodes CDR1 ENHRY and CDR2 SYGVKD. The CDR3: CAISERLAGEYEQYF. The CDR3, as DNA: TGTGCCATCAGTGAGAGGCTAGCGGGAGAATACGAGCAGTACTTC.

The chain employs TRBV4-2 and TRBJ2-1, with 8 bases lining up with TRBD2. Germline V CDR1 and CDR2: LGHNA, YNFKEQ. With V trimmed by 0 bases and J by 9 bases, 13 bases remained unmatched. The CDR3 is made up of 17 amino acids. CDR3 loop: CASSQDFGRAYSGEQFF. CDR3 in DNA: TGTGCCAGCAGCCAAGATTTCGGGAGGGCCTATTCGGGTGAGCAGTTCTTC.

This CDR3 is CASSTTTGGGLRSPLHF. DNA of the CDR3: TGTGCCAGCAGCACAACCACAGGGGGCGGTTTACGATCACCCCTCCACTTT. This rearrangement joins TRBV7-9 to TRBJ1-6; the match to TRBD1 covers 9 bases. With V trimmed by 5 bases and J by 10 bases, 15 bases remained unmatched. CDR3 length: 17 residues. Germline V gene sequence: CDR1 SEHNR, CDR2 FQNEAQ (reference sequence).

The V and J genes are TRBV19 and TRBJ2-5; D is possibly TRBD2 (5 bases). The CDR3 has 12 residues. V was cut by 6 bases and J by 5 bases, with 10 bases left in between. The V gene's germline CDR1 is LNHDA and CDR2 SQIVND (reference sequence). CDR3 DNA sequence: TGTGCCAGTAGGTCCGGAGGCGAGACCCAGTACTTC. Protein sequence: CASRSGGETQYF.

J is TRBJ1-2 and V is TRBV6-5, with a tentative D call TRBD1 (6 bases). The germline V gene encodes CDR1 MNHEY and CDR2 SVGAGI. V lost 2 bases and J 7 bases, leaving 11 bases between the germline ends. This CDR3 spans 13 amino acids. The CDR3 sequence: CASSYRGGFGYTF. CDR3 sequence (DNA): TGTGCCAGCAGTTACCGGGGGGGCTTTGGCTACACCTTC.

The chain uses TRBV4-1 and TRBJ1-2; 8 bases are a match to TRBD1. J was trimmed by 4 bases and V by 4 bases; bases with no gene match: 11. CDR1 is MGHRA and CDR2 is YSYEKL in the germline V gene. CDR3 length: 16 residues. CDR3 sequence: CASSPRNRGQVYGYTF. The CDR3 region has the DNA TGCGCCAGCAGCCCTCGTAACCGGGGACAGGTCTATGGCTACACCTTC.

The V gene is TRBV5-1, the J gene TRBJ2-7, with D perhaps matching TRBD2 (5 bases). Looked up from germline, CDR1 is SGHRS and CDR2 is YFSETQ. This CDR3 comprises 14 residues. Trimming took 4 bases from V and 6 from J, leaving 17 bases between them. CDR3: CASSHGVGSSEQYF. The CDR3 coding sequence is TGCGCCAGCAGCCACGGGGTGGGATCCAGCGAGCAGTACTTC. The full variable domain, its missing parts supplied by reference TRBV5-1 and TRBJ2-7, is KAGVTQTPRYLIKTRGQQVTLSCSPISGHRSVSWYQQTPGQGLQFLFEYFSETQRNKGNFPGRFSGRQFSNSRSEMNVSTLELGDSALYLCASSHGVGSSEQYFGPGTRLTVT.

This chain links TRBV4-3 with TRBJ2-7; 12 nucleotides line up with TRBD1. CDR3 length equals 15 residues. CDR1 LGHNA and CDR2 YSLEER come from the germline V gene. V lost 0 bases, J lost 6 bases, and 3 bases stayed unmatched. The CDR3 spells CASSQEWGQGAEQYF. CDR3 DNA: TGCGCCAGCAGCCAAGAATGGGGACAGGGGGCCGAGCAGTACTTC.

In DNA, the CDR3 is TGTGCCAGCAGCTTCGGGGGGCATACAGATACGCAGTATTTT. Its translation is CASSFGGHTDTQYF. The J gene is TRBJ2-3, the V gene TRBV5-6; TRBD2 is a possible D gene (7 bases). CDR3 length: 14 amino acids. Trimming took off 2 bases at V and 3 bases at J, with 10 bases between the two ends. Germline CDR1 SGHDT, CDR2 YYEEEE.

The V and J genes are TRBV19 and TRBJ2-3; TRBD2 matches 11 bases. The CDR3 is made up of 15 amino acids. V gave up 7 bases and J gave up 6 bases; unmatched junction bases: 9. Looked up from germline, CDR1 is LNHDA and CDR2 is SQIVND (reference sequence). The CDR3 DNA is TGTGCCAGTACCATGGAAGCTAGCGGGAGGGATACGCAGTATTTT. Translating it yields CASTMEASGRDTQYF.

V is TRBV10-3 and J is TRBJ2-2; 14 bases map to TRBD2. V dropped 6 bases and J dropped 0; count of bases not matched to a gene: 3. The CDR3 runs to 17 residues. The germline gives CDR1 ENHRY, CDR2 SYGVKD. The CDR3 reads CAIRATSGRANTGELFF. For the CDR3, the DNA is TGTGCCATCAGGGCGACTAGCGGGAGGGCGAACACCGGGGAGCTGTTTTTT.

CDR3 in amino acids: CASSPGGTEAFF. The CDR3 DNA reads TGTGCCAGCAGTCCGGGGGGAACTGAAGCTTTCTTT. This sequence joins TRBV6-6 and TRBJ1-1; D possibly corresponds to TRBD1 (5 bases). The CDR3 has 12 residues. Germline loops: CDR1 MNHNY, CDR2 SVGAGI (reference sequence). With 5 bases removed from V and 5 bases from J, the gap between germline ends came to 9 bases.

The chain employs TRBV6-2 or TRBV6-3 and TRBJ2-7, with 10 positions matching TRBD2. The V gene end was trimmed by 4 bases and the J gene end by 9 bases; junction bases not matched to a gene: 12. CDR1 is MNHEY, CDR2 SVGEGT, per germline. The CDR3 is made up of 15 amino acids. As DNA, the CDR3 is TGTGCCAGCAGTTCAAATCTAGCGGGGGCTACGAGGCAGTACTTC. Translating it yields CASSSNLAGATRQYF.

The chain joins TRBV13 to TRBJ2-3, with a tentative D call TRBD1 (6 bases). The CDR3 is 15 residues long. Trimming took off 5 bases at V and 0 bases at J, with 12 bases between the two ends. Looked up from germline, CDR1 is PRHDT and CDR2 is FYEKMQ (reference sequence). CDR3 amino acids: CASSPRQESTDTQYF. DNA of the CDR3: TGTGCCAGCAGCCCGCGACAGGAGAGCACAGATACGCAGTATTTT.

The rearrangement uses TRBV20-1 and TRBJ2-3, with 15 positions matching TRBD2. This CDR3 spans 18 amino acids. V shed 3 bases and J 0 bases; nucleotides not matched to a gene: 7. Germline CDR1 DFQATT, CDR2 SNEGSKA (reference sequence). DNA of the CDR3: TGCAGTGCTAGTGGGACTAGCGGGAGGTCATCTAGCACAGATACGCAGTATTTT. It codes for CSASGTSGRSSSTDTQYF.

The chain joins TRBV24-1 to TRBJ2-2; 8 bases align to TRBD2. This CDR3 comprises 16 residues. Trimming at V came to 3 bases and at J to 4 bases, leaving 6 bases not matched to a gene. Germline V CDR1 and CDR2: KGHDR, SFDVKD. The CDR3 nucleotides are TGTGCCACCAGTGATCCGGGGGGGGGTTCCACCGGGGAGCTGTTTTTT. Translating gives CATSDPGGGSTGELFF.

V usage is TRBV6-5 and J usage is TRBJ1-4; the match to TRBD1 covers 8 bases. The trim removed 0 bases at V and 8 bases at J, leaving 5 bases unmatched. Germline V gene data show CDR1 as MNHEY and CDR2 as SVGAGI. There are 15 residues in the CDR3. For the CDR3, the DNA is TGTGCCAGCAGTTACTCGACAGGGGTTTACGAAAAACTGTTTTTT. Its translation: CASSYSTGVYEKLFF.

J is TRBJ2-6 and V is TRBV2; 7 bases map to TRBD2. With 10 bases clipped from V and 4 bases from J, the junction kept 7 bases outside the gene matches. Germline V gene data show CDR1 as SNHLY and CDR2 as FYNNEI. The CDR3 spans 14 residues. The CDR3 region is CATWGGSGANVLTF. DNA for the CDR3: TGTGCCACCTGGGGGGGGTCAGGGGCCAACGTCCTGACTTTC.

CDR3 bases: TGCGCCAGCAGCTTGGGTTTCGCGGGGGGCCTGAGCACAGATACGCAGTATTTT. It encodes CASSLGFAGGLSTDTQYF. The chain has TRBV5-1 and TRBJ2-3, with 8 bases matching TRBD2. Germline V gene data show CDR1 as SGHRS and CDR2 as YFSETQ. The CDR3 loop spans 18 amino acids. V shed 0 bases, J shed 0 bases, and the junction held 9 bases outside the gene matches.

The genes are TRBV10-1 and TRBJ2-2; 12 bases line up with TRBD1. The V gene end was trimmed by 8 bases and the J gene end by 1 base; junction bases not matched to a gene: 8. The CDR3 sequence is 17 residues long. The germline V gene has CDR1 WNHNN and CDR2 SYGVQD (reference sequence). This chain's CDR3 is CASEGDRGLRNTGELFF. Written as DNA, the CDR3 is TGCGCCAGCGAAGGGGACAGGGGGCTGAGGAACACCGGGGAGCTGTTTTTT.

The V call is TRBV27, the J call TRBJ2-6; TRBD2 might be the D (5 bases). V shed 2 bases and J shed 0 bases, with 11 bases lying between them. This CDR3 region has 17 residues. Per germline, CDR1 MNHEY and CDR2 SMNVEV (reference sequence). The chain's CDR3 is CASSLGSRGSGANVLTF. CDR3 bases: TGTGCCAGCAGTTTAGGTAGCCGGGGCTCTGGGGCCAACGTCCTGACTTTC.

The CDR3 nucleotides are TGTGCCACCAGTGATTTCACCGGGACTAGCGGCGACACAGATACGCAGTATTTT. This gives the protein CATSDFTGTSGDTDTQYF. The chain links TRBV24-1 to TRBJ2-3, with 11 bases fitting TRBD2. Germline CDR1 and CDR2: KGHDR and SFDVKD. The CDR3 length is 18 residues. V trimming: 1 base; J trimming: 2 bases; junction bases outside the gene matches: 7.

V gene TRBV6-1 combines with J gene TRBJ1-2, with TRBD1 matching 8 bases. Germline-derived CDR1 and CDR2 are MNHNS and SASEGT. V dropped 1 base and J dropped 7; count of bases not matched to a gene: 8. The CDR3 has 15 amino acids. The CDR3 sequence is CASSEELRGLGGYTF. CDR3 DNA sequence: TGTGCCAGCAGTGAAGAGCTCAGGGGGCTGGGTGGCTACACCTTC.

The chain has TRBV19 and TRBJ2-5, with TRBD2 as a possible D gene (5 bases). Trimming took 7 bases from V and 9 from J, leaving 9 bases between them. Germline CDR1 is LNHDA and CDR2 is SQIVND (reference sequence). CDR3 size: 10 residues. CDR3 amino acids: CASIEAAQYF. The CDR3 nucleotides read TGTGCCAGTATAGAAGCGGCCCAGTACTTC.

Here the CDR3 DNA reads TGTGCCAGCAGCCCAATAACAGGGGGCTCCTACAATGAGCAGTTCTTC. It yields the protein CASSPITGGSYNEQFF. The chain carries TRBV5-4 and TRBJ2-1; 8 nucleotides line up with TRBD1. Germline assignment: CDR1 SGHNT and CDR2 YYREEE (reference sequence). The V gene end was trimmed by 4 bases and the J gene end by 0 bases; junction bases not matched to a gene: 6. The CDR3 consists of 16 residues. The full variable domain, rest sourced from reference TRBV5-4 and TRBJ2-1, is ETGVTQSPTHLIKTRGQQVTLRCSSQSGHNTVSWYQQALGQGPQFIFQYYREEENGRGNFPPRFSGLQFPNYSSELNVNALELDDSALYLCASSPITGGSYNEQFFGPGTRLTVL.

V is TRBV4-1 and J is TRBJ2-1, with 11 bases fitting TRBD2. V dropped 2 bases and J dropped 8; count of bases not matched to a gene: 8. Germline values: CDR1 MGHRA, CDR2 YSYEKL. The CDR3 is 16 residues long. CDR3 protein: CASSQLALAGGYEQFF. The CDR3 DNA sequence: TGCGCCAGCAGCCAACTGGCTTTAGCGGGGGGGTATGAGCAGTTCTTC.